A selection of T cell receptor beta chains follows, all from one sample in a study of shared clonotypes between healthy human individuals. Measured with immunoSEQ multiplex PCR; TCRdb has only the in-frame clones, and not every one. This table holds roughly 1,100,000 clones, 65% to 75% found once. Specimen: memory CD4+ T cells sorted from blood. All receptors derive from a man younger than 30 in good health. Both conserved end residues are part of each CDR3. Fields, in order: clone size, V gene, CDR3 protein. Part of the rows lack a size; the others show once, few, many or a class for expanded clones.

clone size: few; V gene: TRBV10-2; CDR3 protein: CASRTSGGPDTQYF
clone size: NA; V gene: TRBV2; CDR3 protein: CASSRGRGQGLKYF
clone size: NA; V gene: TRBV19; CDR3 protein: CASSMTGDRVTDTQYF
clone size: NA; V gene: TRBV4-1; CDR3 protein: CASSREGDRKAETQYF
clone size: NA; V gene: TRBV5-6; CDR3 protein: CASSLRQVSGNTIYF
clone size: NA; V gene: TRBV5-1; CDR3 protein: CASSPLAGEDIQYF
clone size: NA; V gene: TRBV30; CDR3 protein: CAWSVRRNEQFF
clone size: NA; V gene: TRBV18; CDR3 protein: CASSPTQSYEQYF
clone size: many; V gene: TRBV14; CDR3 protein: CASSLAGTREQYF
clone size: once; V gene: TRBV7-3; CDR3 protein: CASSLALGNYNEQFF
clone size: NA; V gene: TRBV27; CDR3 protein: CASIPRGGNTIYF
clone size: NA; V gene: TRBV10-3; CDR3 protein: CAIRLGQAANTGELFF
clone size: NA; V gene: TRBV30; CDR3 protein: CAYDSYLSNQPQHF
clone size: NA; V gene: TRBV6-5; CDR3 protein: CASSYDSGTGELFF
clone size: NA; V gene: TRBV5-1; CDR3 protein: CASSTATGAGNTIYF
clone size: NA; V gene: TRBV18; CDR3 protein: CASSPSRGAAGELFF
clone size: NA; V gene: TRBV7-2; CDR3 protein: CASSLGTSRTDTQYF
clone size: NA; V gene: TRBV9; CDR3 protein: CASSGTVGETQYF
clone size: NA; V gene: TRBV6-6; CDR3 protein: CASSRDSRAAFF
clone size: NA; V gene: TRBV11-2; CDR3 protein: CASSLDGTGNNEQFF
clone size: few; V gene: TRBV5-1; CDR3 protein: CASRLTTGVVYEQYF
clone size: NA; V gene: TRBV29-1; CDR3 protein: CSVRQDFQETQYF
clone size: NA; V gene: TRBV29-1; CDR3 protein: CSVVSGNPPYEQYF
clone size: NA; V gene: TRBV27; CDR3 protein: CASSPPGPSNQPQHF
clone size: NA; V gene: TRBV9; CDR3 protein: CASSVGLAGASTDTQYF
clone size: NA; V gene: TRBV7-9; CDR3 protein: CASSLGMGLTETDTQYF
clone size: NA; V gene: TRBV7-2; CDR3 protein: CASSVLNNIQYF
clone size: once; V gene: TRBV29-1; CDR3 protein: CSALTGVETQYF
clone size: NA; V gene: TRBV6-5; CDR3 protein: CASSQWGGVKEQYF
clone size: NA; V gene: TRBV10-3; CDR3 protein: CAISESIGAKEQYF
clone size: NA; V gene: TRBV7-2; CDR3 protein: CASSSYLTGAGNAYGYTF
clone size: once; V gene: TRBV6-1; CDR3 protein: CASSDQGGNQPQHF
clone size: few; V gene: TRBV20-1; CDR3 protein: CSAPGGSEAFF
clone size: NA; V gene: TRBV6-1; CDR3 protein: CASRRGSGTQYF
clone size: NA; V gene: TRBV6-5; CDR3 protein: CASSPGLVGTQYF
clone size: NA; V gene: TRBV19; CDR3 protein: CASQFRGTDTQYF
clone size: NA; V gene: TRBV5-1; CDR3 protein: CASSLGGINSPLHF
clone size: NA; V gene: TRBV7-2; CDR3 protein: CASSIRLGLGETQYF
clone size: few; V gene: TRBV5-1; CDR3 protein: CASSLGDVGSSGRHEQYF
clone size: NA; V gene: TRBV7-9; CDR3 protein: CASSSGTGLYNEQFF
clone size: NA; V gene: TRBV10-3; CDR3 protein: CAIRSPGRNEKLFF
clone size: NA; V gene: TRBV2; CDR3 protein: CASSGVYTNQPQHF
clone size: NA; V gene: TRBV5-4; CDR3 protein: CASSLSGTGTSPLHF
clone size: few; V gene: TRBV7-6; CDR3 protein: CASSLGTRGLGEAFF
clone size: NA; V gene: TRBV5-6; CDR3 protein: CASSQQGALNYGYTF
clone size: NA; V gene: TRBV5-1; CDR3 protein: CASSLATGTSGGAFALSSYEQYF
clone size: once; V gene: TRBV30; CDR3 protein: CAGRDNSYEQYF
clone size: once; V gene: TRBV7-2; CDR3 protein: CASSRGTDTQYF
clone size: many; V gene: TRBV9; CDR3 protein: CASSVAFGWMTDTQYF
clone size: NA; V gene: TRBV6-1; CDR3 protein: CASRRGPGEQFF
clone size: few; V gene: TRBV13; CDR3 protein: CASSPPGGHGRQYF
clone size: NA; V gene: TRBV30; CDR3 protein: CAWSVPQGNGGYGYTF
clone size: NA; V gene: TRBV30; CDR3 protein: CAWAGQHNSPLHF
clone size: NA; V gene: TRBV5-1; CDR3 protein: CASAEGPQETQYF